The 12 T cell receptor beta chains below were found in one sample sequenced in a study of cytomegalovirus exposure and HLA in healthy donors. The PCR employed 60 Vbeta primers together with 13 Jbeta primers. Using immunoSEQ multiplex PCR, the repertoire was profiled, and TCRdb retains in-frame clones only, with some absent. The profile shows under 150,000 clones, around 78% of them singletons. Sequencing input: PBMCs. The receptors were gathered from a woman between 35 and 50 years old in good health and CMV-seropositive.

The chain recombines TRBV29-1 with TRBJ2-1; a possible D gene is TRBD2 (5 bases). Between the trimmed V and J ends, which lost 4 bases and 4 bases, there was a span of 8 bases. The CDR3 runs 12 residues. Germline V gene sequence: CDR1 SQVTM, CDR2 ANQGSEA. CDR3 region: CSVVGLYNEQFF. CDR3 bases: TGCAGCGTTGTAGGACTTTACAATGAGCAGTTCTTC.

The CDR3: CASSEGVVAGEETQYF. CDR3 DNA: TGTGCCAGCAGTGAAGGGGTGGTAGCGGGGGAAGAGACCCAGTACTTC. The chain joins TRBV25-1 to TRBJ2-5, with 9 nucleotides matching TRBD2. This CDR3 has 16 amino acids. V lost 2 bases, J lost 3 bases, and 7 bases stayed unmatched. The germline V gene encodes CDR1 MGHDK and CDR2 SYGVNS.

The chain recombines TRBV5-4 with TRBJ2-3; 8 nucleotides line up with TRBD2. Losses at the gene ends were 5 bases for V and 0 bases for J; bases not matched to a gene: 5. Per germline, CDR1 SGHNT and CDR2 YYREEE (reference sequence). This CDR3 has 15 residues. CDR3 region: CASRLSGKSTDTQYF. CDR3 sequence (DNA): TGTGCCAGCAGACTTAGCGGGAAAAGCACAGATACGCAGTATTTT. The full variable domain, in which reference TRBV5-4 and TRBJ2-3 provide the parts outside the CDR3, is ETGVTQSPTHLIKTRGQQVTLRCSSQSGHNTVSWYQQALGQGPQFIFQYYREEENGRGNFPPRFSGLQFPNYSSELNVNALELDDSALYLCASRLSGKSTDTQYFGPGTRLTVL.

This clone was counted a single time. The chain recombines TRBV19 with TRBJ1-4; 8 bases line up with TRBD1. The CDR3 is made up of 15 amino acids. Looked up from germline, CDR1 is LNHDA and CDR2 is SQIVND (reference sequence). V shed 5 bases and J 5 bases; nucleotides not matched to a gene: 7. The CDR3 region has the DNA TGTGCCAGTAGTCCCGACAGGGGAATGAATGAAAAACTGTTTTTT. Translated: CASSPDRGMNEKLFF.

V gene TRBV7-2 combines with J gene TRBJ2-7; TRBD2 matches at 14 bases. Looked up from germline, CDR1 is SGHTA and CDR2 is FQGNSA. J was trimmed by 4 bases and V by 5 bases; bases with no gene match: 7. CDR3 length: 16 residues. The CDR3 DNA sequence: TGTGCCAGCAGCCCGGGACTAGCGGGAGCCCCTTACGAGCAGTACTTC. It specifies CASSPGLAGAPYEQYF.

The gene calls are TRBV27 and TRBJ2-1, with D perhaps TRBD2 (6 bases). Germline values: CDR1 MNHEY, CDR2 SMNVEV (reference sequence). Trimming pared 5 bases from V and 4 bases from J, leaving 21 bases between. The CDR3 extends over 17 amino acids. This CDR3 reads CASSPPRWRESYNEQFF. As DNA, the CDR3 is TGTGCCAGCAGTCCCCCTCGTTGGCGGGAATCATACAATGAGCAGTTCTTC.

J is TRBJ2-3 and V is TRBV5-6; TRBD2 agrees at 7 bases. Germline trimming cut 6 bases from V and 3 bases from J; bases unmatched to any gene: 10. The CDR3 covers 15 residues. The germline V gene encodes CDR1 SGHDT and CDR2 YYEEEE. The CDR3 coding sequence is TGTGCCAGCACCCCCCCGAGGGGAGGGACAGATACGCAGTATTTT. Translated, it gives CASTPPRGGTDTQYF.

This clone has only a few counts. The chain joins TRBV28 to TRBJ2-7; the match to TRBD2 covers 14 bases. Germline CDR1 is MDHEN and CDR2 is SYDVKM. V trimming: 3 bases; J trimming: 8 bases; junction bases outside the gene matches: 6. This CDR3 is built from 15 residues. The CDR3 nucleotides read TGTGCCAGCAGTTTCCGTGGGACTAGCGGGAGTAAGCAGTACTTC. It translates to CASSFRGTSGSKQYF.

This chain connects TRBV20-1 to TRBJ2-3; no definite D call. Trimming shortened V by 6 bases and J by 5 bases, and 6 bases separated the two germline ends. Germline-derived CDR1 and CDR2 are DFQATT and SNEGSKA (reference sequence). This CDR3 contains 10 residues. CDR3 protein: CSAPRDTQYF. The CDR3 DNA reads TGCAGTGCGCCTAGAGATACGCAGTATTTT.

V and J are TRBV10-3 and TRBJ2-1, with D possibly TRBD2 on 7 matching bases. V lost 8 bases and J 7 bases, leaving 27 bases between the germline ends. Germline CDR1 is ENHRY and CDR2 is SYGVKD. The CDR3 contains 17 residues. This chain's CDR3 is CAIQWGVGAGVVNEQFF. CDR3 in DNA: TGTGCCATCCAGTGGGGGGTGGGGGCGGGAGTTGTAAATGAGCAGTTCTTC.

Of note for this clone: One end of the junction does not line up with germline, which may come from a read error. This chain links TRBV7-9 with TRBJ2-4; TRBD2 aligns across 7 bases. The CDR3 has 16 amino acids. The germline V gene has CDR1 SEHNR and CDR2 FQNEAQ (reference sequence). This CDR3 reads CSSSLGFGRGKNIQYF. DNA of the CDR3: TGTTCCAGCAGCTTGGGTTTTGGGCGGGGGAAAAACATTCAGTACTTC.

This chain joins TRBV11-2 and TRBJ2-7; 13 positions agree with TRBD2. The CDR3 covers 15 residues. V trimming: 5 bases; J trimming: 6 bases; junction bases outside the gene matches: 7. Germline-derived CDR1 and CDR2 are SGHAT and FQNNGV. In DNA, the CDR3 is TGTGCCAGCAGCCCCGGACTAGCGGGAGATCGCGAGCAGTACTTC. The encoded protein is CASSPGLAGDREQYF.